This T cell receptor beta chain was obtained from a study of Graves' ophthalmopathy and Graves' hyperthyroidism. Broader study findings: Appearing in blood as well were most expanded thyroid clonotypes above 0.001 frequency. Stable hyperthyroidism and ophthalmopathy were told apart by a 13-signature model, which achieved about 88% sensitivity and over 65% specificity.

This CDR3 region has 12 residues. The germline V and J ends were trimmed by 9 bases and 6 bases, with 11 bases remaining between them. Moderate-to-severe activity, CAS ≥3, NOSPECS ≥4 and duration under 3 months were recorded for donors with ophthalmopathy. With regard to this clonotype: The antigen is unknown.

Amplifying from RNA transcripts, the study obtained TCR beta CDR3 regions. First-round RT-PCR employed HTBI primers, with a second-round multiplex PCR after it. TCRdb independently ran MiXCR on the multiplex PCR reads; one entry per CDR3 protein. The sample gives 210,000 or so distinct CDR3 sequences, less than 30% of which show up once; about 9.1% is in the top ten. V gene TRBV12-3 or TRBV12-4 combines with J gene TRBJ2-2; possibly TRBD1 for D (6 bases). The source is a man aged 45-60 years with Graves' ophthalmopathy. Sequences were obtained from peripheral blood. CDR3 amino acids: CASSDRPGELFF. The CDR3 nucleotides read TGTGCCAGTTCTGACAGGCCCGGGGAGCTGTTTTTT.